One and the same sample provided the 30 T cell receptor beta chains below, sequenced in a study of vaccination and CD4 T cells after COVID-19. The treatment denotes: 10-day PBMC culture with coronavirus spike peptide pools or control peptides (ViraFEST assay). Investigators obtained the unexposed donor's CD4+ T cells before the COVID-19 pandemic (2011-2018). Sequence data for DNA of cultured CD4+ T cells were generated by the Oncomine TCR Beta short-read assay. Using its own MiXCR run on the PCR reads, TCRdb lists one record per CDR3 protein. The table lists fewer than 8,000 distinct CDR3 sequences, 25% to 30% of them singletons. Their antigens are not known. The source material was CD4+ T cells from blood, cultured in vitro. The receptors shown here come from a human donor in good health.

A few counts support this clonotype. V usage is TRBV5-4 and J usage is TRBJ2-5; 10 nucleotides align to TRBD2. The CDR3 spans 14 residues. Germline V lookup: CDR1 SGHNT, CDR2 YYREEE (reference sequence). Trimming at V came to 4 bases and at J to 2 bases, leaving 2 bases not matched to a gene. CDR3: CASSTGLAQETQYF. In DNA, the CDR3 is TGTGCCAGCAGCACGGGACTAGCGCAAGAGACCCAGTACTTC.

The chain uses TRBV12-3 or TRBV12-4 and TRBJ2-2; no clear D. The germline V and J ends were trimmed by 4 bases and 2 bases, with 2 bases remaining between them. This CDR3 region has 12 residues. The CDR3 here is CASSSNTGELFF. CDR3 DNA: TGTGCCAGCAGTTCTAACACCGGGGAGCTGTTTTTT.

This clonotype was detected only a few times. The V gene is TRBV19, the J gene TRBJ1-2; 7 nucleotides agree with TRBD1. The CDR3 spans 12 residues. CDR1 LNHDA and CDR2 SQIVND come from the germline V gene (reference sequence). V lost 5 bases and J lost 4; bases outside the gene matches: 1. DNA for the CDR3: TGTGCCAGTAGTGGGGACAGCTATGGCTACACCTTC. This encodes CASSGDSYGYTF.

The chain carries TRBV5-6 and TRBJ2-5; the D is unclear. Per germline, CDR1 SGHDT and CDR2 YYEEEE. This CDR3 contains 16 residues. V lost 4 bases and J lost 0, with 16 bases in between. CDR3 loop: CASSRSPSGDQETQYF. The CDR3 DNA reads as TGTGCCAGCAGCCGCTCCCCCTCTGGAGACCAAGAGACCCAGTACTTC.

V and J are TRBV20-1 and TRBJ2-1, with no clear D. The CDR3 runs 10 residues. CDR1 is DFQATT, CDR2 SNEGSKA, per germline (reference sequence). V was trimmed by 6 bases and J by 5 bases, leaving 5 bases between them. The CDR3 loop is CSARNNEQFF. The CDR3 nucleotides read TGCAGTGCGCGGAACAATGAGCAGTTCTTC.

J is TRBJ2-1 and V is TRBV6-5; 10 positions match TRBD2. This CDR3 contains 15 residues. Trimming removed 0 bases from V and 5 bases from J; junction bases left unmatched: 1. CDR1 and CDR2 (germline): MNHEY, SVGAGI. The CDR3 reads CASSYSTSGHNEQFF. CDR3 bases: TGTGCCAGCAGTTACTCGACTAGCGGGCACAATGAGCAGTTCTTC.

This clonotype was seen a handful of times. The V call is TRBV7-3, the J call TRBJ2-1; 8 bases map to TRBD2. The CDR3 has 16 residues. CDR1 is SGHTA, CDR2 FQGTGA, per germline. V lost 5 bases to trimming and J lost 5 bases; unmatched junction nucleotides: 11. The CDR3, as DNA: TGTGCCAGCAGCCCCACTCGGGGGGGCCTTAACAATGAGCAGTTCTTC. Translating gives CASSPTRGGLNNEQFF. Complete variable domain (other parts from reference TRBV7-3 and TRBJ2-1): GAGVSQTPSNKVTEKGKYVELRCDPISGHTALYWYRQSLGQGPEFLIYFQGTGAADDSGLPNDRFFAVRPEGSVSTLKIQRTERGDSAVYLCASSPTRGGLNNEQFFGPGTRLTVL.

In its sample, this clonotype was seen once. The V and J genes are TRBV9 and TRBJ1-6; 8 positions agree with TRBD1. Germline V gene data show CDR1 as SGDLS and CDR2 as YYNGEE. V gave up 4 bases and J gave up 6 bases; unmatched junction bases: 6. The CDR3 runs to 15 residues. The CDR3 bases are TGTGCCAGCAGCTTACGACAGGGGCCTAATTCACCCCTCCACTTT. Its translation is CASSLRQGPNSPLHF.

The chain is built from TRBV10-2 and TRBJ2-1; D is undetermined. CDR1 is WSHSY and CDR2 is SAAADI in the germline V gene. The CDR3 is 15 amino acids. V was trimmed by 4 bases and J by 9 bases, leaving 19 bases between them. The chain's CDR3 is CASSVRLSQGSEQFF. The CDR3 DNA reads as TGCGCCAGCAGTGTTAGACTTAGCCAAGGAAGTGAGCAGTTCTTC.

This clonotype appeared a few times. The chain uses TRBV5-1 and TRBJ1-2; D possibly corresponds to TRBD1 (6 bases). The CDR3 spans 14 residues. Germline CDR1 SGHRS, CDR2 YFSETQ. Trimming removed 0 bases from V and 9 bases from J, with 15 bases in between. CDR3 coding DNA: TGCGCCAGCAGCTTGGGGCAGTCGCAGGGGAGCTACACCTTC. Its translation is CASSLGQSQGSYTF.

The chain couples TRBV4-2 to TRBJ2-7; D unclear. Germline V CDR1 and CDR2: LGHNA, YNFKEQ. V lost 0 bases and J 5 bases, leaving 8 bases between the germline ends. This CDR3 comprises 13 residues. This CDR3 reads CASSQDKYNEQYF. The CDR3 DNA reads TGTGCCAGCAGCCAAGACAAGTATAACGAGCAGTACTTC.

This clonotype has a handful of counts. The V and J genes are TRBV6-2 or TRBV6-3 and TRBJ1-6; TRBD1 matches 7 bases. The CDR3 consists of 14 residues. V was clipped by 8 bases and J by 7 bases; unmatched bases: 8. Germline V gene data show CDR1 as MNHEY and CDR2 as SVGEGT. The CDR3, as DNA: TGTGCCAGCGGGAAAACAGGGGAAAATTCACCCCTCCACTTT. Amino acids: CASGKTGENSPLHF.

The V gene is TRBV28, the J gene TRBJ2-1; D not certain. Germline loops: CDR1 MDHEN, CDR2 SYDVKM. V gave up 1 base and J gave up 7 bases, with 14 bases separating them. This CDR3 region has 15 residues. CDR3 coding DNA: TGTGCCAGCAGTTTATTCCAGACGAGAGGAAATGAGCAGTTCTTC. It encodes CASSLFQTRGNEQFF.

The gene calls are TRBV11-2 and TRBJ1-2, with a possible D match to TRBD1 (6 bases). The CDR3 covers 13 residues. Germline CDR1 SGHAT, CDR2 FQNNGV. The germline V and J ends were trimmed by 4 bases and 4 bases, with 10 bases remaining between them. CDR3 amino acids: CASSSTGPYGYTF. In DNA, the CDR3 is TGTGCCAGCAGCTCTACAGGGCCCTATGGCTACACCTTC. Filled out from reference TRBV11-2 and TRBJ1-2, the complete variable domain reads EAGVAQSPRYKIIEKRQSVAFWCNPISGHATLYWYQQILGQGPKLLIQFQNNGVVDDSQLPKDRFSAERLKGVDSTLKIQPAKLEDSAVYLCASSSTGPYGYTFGSGTRLTVV.

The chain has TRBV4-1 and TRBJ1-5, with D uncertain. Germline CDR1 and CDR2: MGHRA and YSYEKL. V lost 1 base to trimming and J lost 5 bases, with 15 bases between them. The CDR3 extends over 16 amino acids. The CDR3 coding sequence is TGCGCCAGCAGCCAAGTTGAGAGTACGCCGGATCAGCCCCAGCATTTT. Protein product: CASSQVESTPDQPQHF.

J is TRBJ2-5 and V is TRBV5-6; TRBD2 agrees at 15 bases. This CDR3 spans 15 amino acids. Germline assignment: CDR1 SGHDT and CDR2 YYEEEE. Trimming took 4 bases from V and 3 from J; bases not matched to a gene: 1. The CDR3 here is CASSRTSGGEETQYF. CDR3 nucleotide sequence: TGTGCCAGCAGCCGGACTAGCGGGGGGGAAGAGACCCAGTACTTC.

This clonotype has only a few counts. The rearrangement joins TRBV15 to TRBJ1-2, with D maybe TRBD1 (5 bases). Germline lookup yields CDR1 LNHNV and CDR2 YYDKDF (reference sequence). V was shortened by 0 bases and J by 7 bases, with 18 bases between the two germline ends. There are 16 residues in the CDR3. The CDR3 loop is CATSRELAGSPGGYTF. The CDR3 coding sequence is TGTGCCACCAGCAGAGAACTAGCAGGGAGCCCCGGTGGCTACACCTTC.

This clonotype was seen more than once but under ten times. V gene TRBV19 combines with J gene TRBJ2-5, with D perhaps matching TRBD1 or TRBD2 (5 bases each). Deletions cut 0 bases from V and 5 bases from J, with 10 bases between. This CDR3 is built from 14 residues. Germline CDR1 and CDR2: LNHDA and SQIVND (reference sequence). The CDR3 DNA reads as TGTGCCAGTAGTATAGATGGGGGACGGGAGACCCAGTACTTC. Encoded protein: CASSIDGGRETQYF.

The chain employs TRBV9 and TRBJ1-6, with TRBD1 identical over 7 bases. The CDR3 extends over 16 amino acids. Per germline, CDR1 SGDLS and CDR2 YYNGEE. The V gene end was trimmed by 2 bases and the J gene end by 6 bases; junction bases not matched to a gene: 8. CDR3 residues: CASSVTGEVSNSPLHF. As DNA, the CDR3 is TGTGCCAGCAGCGTTACAGGGGAGGTTTCTAATTCACCCCTCCACTTT.

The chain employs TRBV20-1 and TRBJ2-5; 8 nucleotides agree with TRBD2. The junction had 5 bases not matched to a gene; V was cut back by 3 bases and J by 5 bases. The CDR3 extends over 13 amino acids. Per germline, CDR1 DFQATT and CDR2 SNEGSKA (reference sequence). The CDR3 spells CSASGGAVETQYF. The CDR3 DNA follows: TGCAGTGCTAGCGGGGGGGCGGTGGAGACCCAGTACTTC.

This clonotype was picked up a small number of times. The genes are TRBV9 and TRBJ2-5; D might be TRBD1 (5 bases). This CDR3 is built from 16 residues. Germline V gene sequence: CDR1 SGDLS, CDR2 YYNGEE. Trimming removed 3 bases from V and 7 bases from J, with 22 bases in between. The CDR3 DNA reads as TGTGCCAGCAGCGCCCACCGGAACCTAGGAAGGGGGACCCAGTACTTC. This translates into CASSAHRNLGRGTQYF.

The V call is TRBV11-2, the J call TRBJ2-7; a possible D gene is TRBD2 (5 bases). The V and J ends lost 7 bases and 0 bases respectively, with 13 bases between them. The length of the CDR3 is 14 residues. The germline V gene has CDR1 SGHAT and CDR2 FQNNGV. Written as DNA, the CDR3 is TGTGCCAGCAAGCAAACGGGAAGCTCCTACGAGCAGTACTTC. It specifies CASKQTGSSYEQYF.

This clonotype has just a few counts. The chain's CDR3 is CASSLALDGLSTDTQYF. CDR3 in DNA: TGTGCCAGCAGCTTAGCACTTGACGGCCTTAGTACAGATACGCAGTATTTT. The gene calls are TRBV7-9 and TRBJ2-3, with D hard to call. The CDR3 runs to 17 residues. From germline, CDR1 is SEHNR and CDR2 FQNEAQ (reference sequence). V lost 0 bases and J 3 bases, leaving 16 bases between the germline ends.

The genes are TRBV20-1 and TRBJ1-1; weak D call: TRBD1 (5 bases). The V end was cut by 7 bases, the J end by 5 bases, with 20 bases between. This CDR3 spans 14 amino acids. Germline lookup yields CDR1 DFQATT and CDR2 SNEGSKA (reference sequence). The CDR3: CSVKVIGGTTEAFF. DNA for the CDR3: TGCAGTGTTAAGGTGATCGGGGGAACAACTGAAGCTTTCTTT.

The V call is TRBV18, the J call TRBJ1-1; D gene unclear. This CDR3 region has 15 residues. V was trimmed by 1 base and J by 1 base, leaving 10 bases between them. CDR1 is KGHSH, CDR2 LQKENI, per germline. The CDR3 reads CASSPQTRENTEAFF. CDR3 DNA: TGTGCCAGCTCACCACAGACTAGGGAGAACACTGAAGCTTTCTTT.

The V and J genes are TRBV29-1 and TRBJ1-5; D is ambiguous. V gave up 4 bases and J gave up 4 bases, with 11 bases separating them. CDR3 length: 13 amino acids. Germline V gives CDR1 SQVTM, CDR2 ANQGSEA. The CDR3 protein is CSVVVGENQPQHF. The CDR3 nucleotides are TGCAGCGTTGTGGTCGGGGAGAATCAGCCCCAGCATTTT.

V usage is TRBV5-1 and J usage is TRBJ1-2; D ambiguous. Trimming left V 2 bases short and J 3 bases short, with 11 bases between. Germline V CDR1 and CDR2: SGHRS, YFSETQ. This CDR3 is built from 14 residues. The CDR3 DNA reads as TGCGCCAGCAGCTTACTGACCCCTGACTATGGCTACACCTTC. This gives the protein CASSLLTPDYGYTF.

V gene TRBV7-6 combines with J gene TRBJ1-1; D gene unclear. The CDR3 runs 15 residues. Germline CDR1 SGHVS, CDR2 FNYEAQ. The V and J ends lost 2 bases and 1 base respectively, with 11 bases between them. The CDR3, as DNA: TGTGCCAGCAGCTTAAACAGAGACGGGAACACTGAAGCTTTCTTT. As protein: CASSLNRDGNTEAFF.

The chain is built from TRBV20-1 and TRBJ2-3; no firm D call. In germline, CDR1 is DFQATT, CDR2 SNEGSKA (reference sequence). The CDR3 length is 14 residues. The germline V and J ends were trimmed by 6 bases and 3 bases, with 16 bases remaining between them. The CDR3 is CSAPRLGITDTQYF. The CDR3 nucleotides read TGCAGTGCCCCCCGACTGGGGATAACAGATACGCAGTATTTT.

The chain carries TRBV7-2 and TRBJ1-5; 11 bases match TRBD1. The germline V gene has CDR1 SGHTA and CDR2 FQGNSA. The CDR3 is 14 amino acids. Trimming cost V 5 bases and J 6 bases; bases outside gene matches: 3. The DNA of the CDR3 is TGTGCCAGCAGCCCGGGACAGGGGGGTCAGCCCCAGCATTTT. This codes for CASSPGQGGQPQHF.